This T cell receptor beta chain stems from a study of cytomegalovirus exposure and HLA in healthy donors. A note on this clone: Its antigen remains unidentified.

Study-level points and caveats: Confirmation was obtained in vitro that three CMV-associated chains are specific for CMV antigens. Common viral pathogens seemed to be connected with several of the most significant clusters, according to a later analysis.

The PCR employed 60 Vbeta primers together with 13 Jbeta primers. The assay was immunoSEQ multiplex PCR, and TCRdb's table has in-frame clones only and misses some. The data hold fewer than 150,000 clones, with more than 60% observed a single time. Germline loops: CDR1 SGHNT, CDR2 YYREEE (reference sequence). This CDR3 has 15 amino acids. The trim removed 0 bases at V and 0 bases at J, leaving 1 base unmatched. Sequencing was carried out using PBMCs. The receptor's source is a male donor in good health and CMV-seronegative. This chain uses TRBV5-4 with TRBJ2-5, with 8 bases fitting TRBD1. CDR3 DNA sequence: TGTGCCAGCAGCTTGGACAGGGGGAACCAAGAGACCCAGTACTTC. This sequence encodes CASSLDRGNQETQYF.